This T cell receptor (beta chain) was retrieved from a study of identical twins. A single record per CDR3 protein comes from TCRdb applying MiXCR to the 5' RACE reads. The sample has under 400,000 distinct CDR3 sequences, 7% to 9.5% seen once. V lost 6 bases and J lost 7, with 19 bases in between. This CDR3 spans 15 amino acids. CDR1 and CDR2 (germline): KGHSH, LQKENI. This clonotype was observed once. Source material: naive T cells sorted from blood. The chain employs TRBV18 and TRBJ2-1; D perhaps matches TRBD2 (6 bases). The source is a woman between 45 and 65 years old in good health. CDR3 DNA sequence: TGTGCCAGCTCCCAGGAGGGAAGTTACGGAAATGAGCAGTTCTTC. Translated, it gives CASSQEGSYGNEQFF.